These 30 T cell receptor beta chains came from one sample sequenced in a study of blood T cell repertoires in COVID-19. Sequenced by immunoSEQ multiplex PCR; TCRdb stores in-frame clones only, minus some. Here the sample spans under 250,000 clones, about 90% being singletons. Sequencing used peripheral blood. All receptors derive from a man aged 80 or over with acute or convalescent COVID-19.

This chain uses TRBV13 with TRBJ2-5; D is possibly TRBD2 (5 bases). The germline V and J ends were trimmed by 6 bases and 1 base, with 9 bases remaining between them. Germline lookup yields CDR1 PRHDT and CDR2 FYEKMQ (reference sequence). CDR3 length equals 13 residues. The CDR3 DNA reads TGTGCCAGCAGTCCGAGGGCCCAAGAGACCCAGTACTTC. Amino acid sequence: CASSPRAQETQYF.

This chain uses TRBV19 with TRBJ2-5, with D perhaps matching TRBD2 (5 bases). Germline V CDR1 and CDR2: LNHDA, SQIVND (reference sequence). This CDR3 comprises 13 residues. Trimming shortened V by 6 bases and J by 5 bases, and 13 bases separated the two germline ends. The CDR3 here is CASSNGRGETQYF. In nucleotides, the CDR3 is TGTGCCAGTAGCAACGGCCGAGGGGAGACCCAGTACTTC.

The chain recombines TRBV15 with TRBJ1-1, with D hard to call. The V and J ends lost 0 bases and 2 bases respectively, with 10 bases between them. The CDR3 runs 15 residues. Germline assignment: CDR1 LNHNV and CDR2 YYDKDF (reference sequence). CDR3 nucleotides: TGTGCCACCAGCAGAGACAGACTAATAAACACTGAAGCTTTCTTT. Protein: CATSRDRLINTEAFF.

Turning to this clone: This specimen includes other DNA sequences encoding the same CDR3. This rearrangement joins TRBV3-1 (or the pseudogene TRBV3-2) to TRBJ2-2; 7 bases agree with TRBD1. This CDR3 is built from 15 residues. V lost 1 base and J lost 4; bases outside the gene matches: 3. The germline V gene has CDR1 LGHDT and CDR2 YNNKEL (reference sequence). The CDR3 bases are TGTGCCAGCAGCCAAGGACAGGGTGTCACCGGGGAGCTGTTTTTT. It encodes CASSQGQGVTGELFF.

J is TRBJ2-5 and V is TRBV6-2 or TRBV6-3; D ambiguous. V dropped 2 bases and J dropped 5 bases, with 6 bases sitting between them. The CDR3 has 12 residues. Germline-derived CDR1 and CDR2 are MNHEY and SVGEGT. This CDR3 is CASSYLAETQYF. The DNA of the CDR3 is TGTGCCAGCAGTTACCTGGCTGAGACCCAGTACTTC.

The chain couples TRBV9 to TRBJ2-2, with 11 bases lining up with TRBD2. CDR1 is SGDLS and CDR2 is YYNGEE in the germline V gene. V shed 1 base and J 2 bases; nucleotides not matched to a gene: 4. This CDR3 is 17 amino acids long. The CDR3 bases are TGTGCCAGCAGCGTAATAGCGGGGGGGCACAACACCGGGGAGCTGTTTTTT. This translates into CASSVIAGGHNTGELFF. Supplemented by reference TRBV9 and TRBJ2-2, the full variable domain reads DSGVTQTPKHLITATGQRVTLRCSPRSGDLSVYWYQQSLDQGLQFLIQYYNGEERAKGNILERFSAQQFPDLHSELNLSSLELGDSALYFCASSVIAGGHNTGELFFGEGSRLTVL.

The CDR3 sequence is CSVGRANTGELFF. The DNA for the CDR3 is TGCAGCGTTGGCAGGGCGAACACCGGGGAGCTGTTTTTT. The chain couples TRBV29-1 to TRBJ2-2, with TRBD1 as a possible D gene (5 bases). Trimming stripped 4 bases from V and 0 bases from J, with 6 bases between. This CDR3 region has 13 residues. CDR1 and CDR2 from the germline V gene are SQVTM and ANQGSEA.

The CDR3 region has the DNA TGTGCCAGTAGTATGACAGGGTATGATCAGCCCCAGCATTTT. It codes for CASSMTGYDQPQHF. V is TRBV19 and J is TRBJ1-5, with 7 bases lining up with TRBD1. This CDR3 has 14 residues. The V gene's germline CDR1 is LNHDA and CDR2 SQIVND (reference sequence). The V and J ends lost 3 bases and 5 bases, in that order; junction bases with no gene match: 4.

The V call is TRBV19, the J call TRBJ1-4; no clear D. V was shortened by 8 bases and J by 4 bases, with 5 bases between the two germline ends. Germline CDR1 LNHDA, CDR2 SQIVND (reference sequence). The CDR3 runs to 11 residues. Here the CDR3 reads CASAYNEKLFF. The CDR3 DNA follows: TGTGCCAGTGCCTATAATGAAAAACTGTTTTTT.

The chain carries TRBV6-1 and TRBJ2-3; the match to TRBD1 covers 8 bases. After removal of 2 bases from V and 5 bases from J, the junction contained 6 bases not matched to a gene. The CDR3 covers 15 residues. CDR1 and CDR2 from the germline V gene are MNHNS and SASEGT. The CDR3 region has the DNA TGTGCCAGCAGTGAAAGGTCAGGGGGCGAAGATACGCAGTATTTT. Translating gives CASSERSGGEDTQYF.

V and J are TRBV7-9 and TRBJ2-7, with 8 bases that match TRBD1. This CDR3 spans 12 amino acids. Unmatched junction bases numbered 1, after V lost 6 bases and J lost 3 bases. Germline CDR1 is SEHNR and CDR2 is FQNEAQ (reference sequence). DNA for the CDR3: TGTGCCAGCAGTGGGACAGGCTACGAGCAGTACTTC. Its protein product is CASSGTGYEQYF.

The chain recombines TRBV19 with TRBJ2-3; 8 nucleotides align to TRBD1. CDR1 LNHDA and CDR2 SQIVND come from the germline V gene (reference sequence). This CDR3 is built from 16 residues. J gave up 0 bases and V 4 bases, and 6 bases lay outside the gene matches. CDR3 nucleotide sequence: TGTGCCAGTAGTACGGGACAGGTATACAGCACAGATACGCAGTATTTT. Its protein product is CASSTGQVYSTDTQYF.

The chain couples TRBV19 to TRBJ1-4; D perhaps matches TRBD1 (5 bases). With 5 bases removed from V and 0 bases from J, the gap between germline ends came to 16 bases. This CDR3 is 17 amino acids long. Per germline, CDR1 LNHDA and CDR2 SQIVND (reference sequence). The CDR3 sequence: CASSSPTDDATNEKLFF. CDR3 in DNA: TGTGCCAGTAGTTCACCGACAGATGACGCAACTAATGAAAAACTGTTTTTT.

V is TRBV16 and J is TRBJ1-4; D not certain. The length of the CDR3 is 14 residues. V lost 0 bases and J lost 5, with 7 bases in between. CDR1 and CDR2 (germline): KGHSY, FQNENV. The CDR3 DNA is TGTGCCAGCAGCCAATCGCGAACGAATGAAAAACTGTTTTTT. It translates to CASSQSRTNEKLFF.

The CDR3 sequence: CASSQVQGNSPLHF. In nucleotides, the CDR3 is TGTGCCAGCAGCCAAGTACAGGGTAATTCACCCCTCCACTTT. This chain joins TRBV3-1 (or the pseudogene TRBV3-2) and TRBJ1-6; possible D gene TRBD1, 6 bases. The CDR3 has 14 amino acids. Germline CDR1 is LGHDT and CDR2 is YNNKEL (reference sequence). V lost 1 base to trimming and J lost 6 bases, with 7 bases between them.

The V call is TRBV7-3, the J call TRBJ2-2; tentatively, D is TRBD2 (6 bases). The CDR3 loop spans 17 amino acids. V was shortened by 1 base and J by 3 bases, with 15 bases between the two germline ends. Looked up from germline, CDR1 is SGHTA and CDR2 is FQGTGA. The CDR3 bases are TGTGCCAGCAGCTTAATGGGCGCGGGATGGGACACCGGGGAGCTGTTTTTT. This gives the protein CASSLMGAGWDTGELFF.

CDR3 nucleotide sequence: TGTGCCAGCAGCTTTCAGGGGAGCACAGATACGCAGTATTTT. Protein: CASSFQGSTDTQYF. The chain carries TRBV7-3 and TRBJ2-3, with D possibly being TRBD1 (6 bases). There are 14 residues in the CDR3. Germline assignment: CDR1 SGHTA and CDR2 FQGTGA. V dropped 3 bases and J dropped 0 bases, with 7 bases sitting between them.

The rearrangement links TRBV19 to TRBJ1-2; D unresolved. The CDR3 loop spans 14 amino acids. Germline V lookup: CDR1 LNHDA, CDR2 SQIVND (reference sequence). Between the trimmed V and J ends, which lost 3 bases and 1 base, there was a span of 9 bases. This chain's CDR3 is CASSIFRDNYGYTF. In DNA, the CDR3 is TGTGCCAGTAGTATCTTCCGGGATAACTATGGCTACACCTTC.

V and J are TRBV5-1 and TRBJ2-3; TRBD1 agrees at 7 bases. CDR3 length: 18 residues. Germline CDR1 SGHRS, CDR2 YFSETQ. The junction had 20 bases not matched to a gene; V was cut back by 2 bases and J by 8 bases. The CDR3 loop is CASSLRPLGQAAFGTQYF. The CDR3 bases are TGCGCCAGCAGCTTACGACCCCTCGGACAGGCGGCTTTTGGTACGCAGTATTTT.

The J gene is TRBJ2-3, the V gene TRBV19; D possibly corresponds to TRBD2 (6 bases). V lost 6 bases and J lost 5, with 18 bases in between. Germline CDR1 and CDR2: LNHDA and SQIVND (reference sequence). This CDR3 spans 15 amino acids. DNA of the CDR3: TGTGCCAGTAGCAACTCGGGAGAAGGGAGAGATACGCAGTATTTT. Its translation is CASSNSGEGRDTQYF.

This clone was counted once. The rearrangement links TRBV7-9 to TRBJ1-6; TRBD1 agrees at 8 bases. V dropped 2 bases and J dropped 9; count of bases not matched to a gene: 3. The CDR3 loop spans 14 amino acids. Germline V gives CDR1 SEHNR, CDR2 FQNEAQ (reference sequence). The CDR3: CASSLQGASSPLHF. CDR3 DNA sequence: TGTGCCAGCAGCTTACAGGGGGCGAGTTCACCCCTCCACTTT.

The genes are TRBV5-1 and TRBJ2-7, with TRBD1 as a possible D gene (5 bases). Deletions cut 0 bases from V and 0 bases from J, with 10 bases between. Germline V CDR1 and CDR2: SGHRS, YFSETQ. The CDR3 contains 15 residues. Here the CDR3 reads CASSLVQGSSYEQYF. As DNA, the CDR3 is TGCGCCAGCAGCTTGGTGCAGGGTAGCTCCTACGAGCAGTACTTC.

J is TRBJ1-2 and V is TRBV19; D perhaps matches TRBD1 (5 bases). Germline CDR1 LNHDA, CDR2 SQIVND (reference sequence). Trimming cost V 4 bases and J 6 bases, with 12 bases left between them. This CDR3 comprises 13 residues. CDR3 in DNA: TGTGCCAGTAGTACCCTCGAAGGGGATGGCTACACCTTC. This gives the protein CASSTLEGDGYTF. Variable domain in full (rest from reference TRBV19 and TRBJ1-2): DGGITQSPKYLFRKEGQNVTLSCEQNLNHDAMYWYRQDPGQGLRLIYYSQIVNDFQKGDIAEGYSVSREKKESFPLTVTSAQKNPTAFYLCASSTLEGDGYTFGSGTRLTVV.

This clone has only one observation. The CDR3 sequence: CASSREDNSPLHF. Here the CDR3 DNA reads TGTGCCAGCTCCCGAGAGGATAATTCACCCCTCCACTTT. The chain recombines TRBV18 with TRBJ1-6; D gene ambiguous. CDR1 and CDR2 (germline): KGHSH, LQKENI. The V end lost 6 bases, the J end lost 5 bases, and 8 bases lay between the germline ends. The CDR3 totals 13 residues.

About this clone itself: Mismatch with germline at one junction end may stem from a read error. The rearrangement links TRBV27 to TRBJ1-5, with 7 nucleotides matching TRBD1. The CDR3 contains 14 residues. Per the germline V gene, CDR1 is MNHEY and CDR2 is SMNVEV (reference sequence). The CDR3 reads CASSLGRGNLPQHF. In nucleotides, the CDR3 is TGTGCCAGCAGTTTAGGCAGGGGGAATCTGCCCCAGCATTTT.

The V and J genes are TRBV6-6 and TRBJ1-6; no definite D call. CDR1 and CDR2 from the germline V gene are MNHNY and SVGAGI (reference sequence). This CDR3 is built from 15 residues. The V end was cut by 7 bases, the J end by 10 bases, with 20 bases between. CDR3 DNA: TGTGCCAGCACCCCCGAAGGAGGAGCCGGCTCACCCCTCCACTTT. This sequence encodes CASTPEGGAGSPLHF.

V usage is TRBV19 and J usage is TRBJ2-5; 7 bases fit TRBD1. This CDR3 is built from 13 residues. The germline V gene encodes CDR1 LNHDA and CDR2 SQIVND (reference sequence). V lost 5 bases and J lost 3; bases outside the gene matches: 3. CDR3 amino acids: CASSFGTEETQYF. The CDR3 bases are TGTGCCAGTAGTTTTGGGACAGAAGAGACCCAGTACTTC.

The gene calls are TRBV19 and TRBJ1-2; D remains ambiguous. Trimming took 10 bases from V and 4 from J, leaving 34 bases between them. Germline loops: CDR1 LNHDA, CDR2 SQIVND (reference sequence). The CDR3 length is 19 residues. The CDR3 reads CATGGVESNPAPLSYGYTF. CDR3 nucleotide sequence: TGTGCCACCGGAGGTGTGGAAAGCAACCCGGCACCCCTTTCCTATGGCTACACCTTC. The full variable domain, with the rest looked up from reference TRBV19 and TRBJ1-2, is DGGITQSPKYLFRKEGQNVTLSCEQNLNHDAMYWYRQDPGQGLRLIYYSQIVNDFQKGDIAEGYSVSREKKESFPLTVTSAQKNPTAFYLCATGGVESNPAPLSYGYTFGSGTRLTVV.

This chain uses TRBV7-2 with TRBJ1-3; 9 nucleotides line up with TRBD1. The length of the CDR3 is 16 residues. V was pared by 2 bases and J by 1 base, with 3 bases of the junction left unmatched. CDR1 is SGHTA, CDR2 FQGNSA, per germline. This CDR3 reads CASSLTGGASGNTIYF. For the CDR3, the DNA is TGTGCCAGCAGCTTAACAGGGGGCGCTTCTGGAAACACCATATATTTT.

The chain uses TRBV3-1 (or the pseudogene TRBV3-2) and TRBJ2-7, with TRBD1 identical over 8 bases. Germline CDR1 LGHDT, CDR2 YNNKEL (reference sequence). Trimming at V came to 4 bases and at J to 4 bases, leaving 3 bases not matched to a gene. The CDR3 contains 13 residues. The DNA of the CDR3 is TGTGCCAGCAGCCTACGGACAGGGTACGAGCAGTACTTC. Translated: CASSLRTGYEQYF.